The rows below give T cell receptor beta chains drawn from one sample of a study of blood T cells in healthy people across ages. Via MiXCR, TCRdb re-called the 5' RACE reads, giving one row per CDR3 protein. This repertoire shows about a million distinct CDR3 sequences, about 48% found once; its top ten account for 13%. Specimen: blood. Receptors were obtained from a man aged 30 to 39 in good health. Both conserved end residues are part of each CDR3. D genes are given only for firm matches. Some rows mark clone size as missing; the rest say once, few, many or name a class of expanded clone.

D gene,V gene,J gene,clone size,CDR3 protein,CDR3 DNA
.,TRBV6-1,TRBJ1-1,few,CASSASGNTEAFF,TGTGCCAGCAGTGCATCAGGGAACACTGAAGCTTTCTTT
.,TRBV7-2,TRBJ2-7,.,CASSFPDRYEQYF,TGTGCCAGCAGTTTCCCCGATCGGTACGAGCAGTACTTC
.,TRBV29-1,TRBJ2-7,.,CSVGEGGEQYF,TGCAGCGTTGGAGAGGGGGGCGAGCAGTACTTC
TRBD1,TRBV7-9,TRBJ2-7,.,CASSLVTGTAGEQYF,TGTGCCAGCAGCTTAGTGACAGGGACAGCTGGCGAGCAGTACTTC
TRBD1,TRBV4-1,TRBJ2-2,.,CASSQVRDRRSTGELFF,TGCGCCAGCAGCCAAGTCCGGGACAGGAGGAGCACCGGGGAGCTGTTTTTT
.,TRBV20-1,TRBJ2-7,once,CSAGQGISYEQYF,TGCAGTGCTGGCCAGGGGATCTCCTACGAGCAGTACTTC
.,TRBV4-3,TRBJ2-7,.,CASSQAATVDHEQYF,TGCGCCAGCAGCCAAGCGGCGACAGTAGACCACGAGCAGTACTTC
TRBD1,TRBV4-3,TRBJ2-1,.,CASSRQGAGYNEQFF,TGCGCCAGCAGCCGGCAGGGGGCAGGCTACAATGAGCAGTTCTTC
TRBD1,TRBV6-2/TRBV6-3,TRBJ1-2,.,CASKSGQAGYGYTF,TGTGCCAGCAAATCGGGACAGGCTGGCTATGGCTACACCTTC
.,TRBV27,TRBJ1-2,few,CASSSDSLYGYTF,TGTGCCAGCAGTTCCGACTCTCTCTATGGCTACACCTTC
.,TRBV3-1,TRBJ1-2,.,CASSQDANYGYTF,TGTGCCAGCAGCCAAGACGCTAACTATGGCTACACCTTC
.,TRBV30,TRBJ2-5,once,CAWSNRETQYF,TGTGCCTGGAGTAATCGAGAGACCCAGTACTTC
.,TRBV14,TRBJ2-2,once,CASSHRNGQFGGELFF,TGTGCCAGCAGCCACAGGAATGGACAGTTTGGTGGAGAGCTGTTTTTT